The 7 T cell receptor beta chains below were found in one sample sequenced in a study of blood T cell repertoires in COVID-19. The repertoire was sequenced with immunoSEQ multiplex PCR; TCRdb's copy has only in-frame clones and lacks some. The profile shows under 350,000 clones, about 88% of them singletons. Sequenced sample: PBMCs or T cells enriched from blood (not recorded which). The source is a man between 60 and 75 years old who had recovered from COVID-19.

This clone came up a few times. The CDR3, as DNA: TGCGCCAGCAGCCCGGAACCTGGACAGGGATGGACTGAAGCTTTCTTT. Translating it yields CASSPEPGQGWTEAFF. The chain recombines TRBV4-3 with TRBJ1-1, with 8 nucleotides matching TRBD1. From germline, CDR1 is LGHNA and CDR2 YSLEER. V lost 4 bases and J lost 5; bases outside the gene matches: 12. CDR3 length equals 16 residues.

The chain recombines TRBV7-3 with TRBJ1-2, with TRBD1 matching 9 bases. The CDR3 length is 15 residues. Germline loops: CDR1 SGHTA, CDR2 FQGTGA. V dropped 5 bases and J dropped 6; count of bases not matched to a gene: 10. The CDR3 nucleotides read TGTGCCAGCAGCATAGGGACAGGGAAGTTCGATGGCTACACCTTC. Its translation: CASSIGTGKFDGYTF. The full variable domain, rest sourced from reference TRBV7-3 and TRBJ1-2, is GAGVSQTPSNKVTEKGKYVELRCDPISGHTALYWYRQSLGQGPEFLIYFQGTGAADDSGLPNDRFFAVRPEGSVSTLKIQRTERGDSAVYLCASSIGTGKFDGYTFGSGTRLTVV.

In this sample, this clone is medium-sized (0.01 to 0.1%). This sample also contains other DNA sequences that code for the same CDR3. The chain recombines TRBV12-3 or TRBV12-4 with TRBJ2-1; 7 bases match TRBD2. The CDR3 runs to 13 residues. V shed 7 bases, J shed 4 bases, and the junction held 4 bases outside the gene matches. The CDR3 loop reads CASKREGYNEQFF. The CDR3 DNA reads as TGTGCCAGCAAGCGGGAAGGATACAATGAGCAGTTCTTC.

This chain links TRBV7-9 with TRBJ1-2; D remains ambiguous. The CDR3 totals 8 residues. Germline CDR1 and CDR2: SEHNR and FQNEAQ (reference sequence). Trimming took 11 bases from V and 7 from J, leaving 5 bases between them. The CDR3 sequence is CAVSGYTF. In nucleotides, the CDR3 is TGTGCCGTCAGTGGCTACACCTTC.

The chain links TRBV5-4 to TRBJ1-1; possibly TRBD1 for D (6 bases). CDR1 SGHNT and CDR2 YYREEE come from the germline V gene (reference sequence). The CDR3 has 17 residues. V was pared by 4 bases and J by 6 bases, with 25 bases between. The CDR3 nucleotides are TGTGCCAGCAGCCCGGCGGGGGCTGGTTTTTTTTCGGCTGAAGCTTTCTTT. It encodes CASSPAGAGFFSAEAFF.

The rearrangement uses TRBV30 and TRBJ1-4; D gene unclear. Trimming removed 7 bases at V and 4 bases at J, with 13 bases between. The CDR3 has 13 residues. Per the germline V gene, CDR1 is GTSNPN and CDR2 is SVGIG (reference sequence). For the CDR3, the DNA is TGTGCCTTACCGGGAGCGGATAATGAAAAACTGTTTTTT. Its protein is CALPGADNEKLFF. The full variable domain, in which reference TRBV30 and TRBJ1-4 provide the parts outside the CDR3, is SQTIHQWPATLVQPVGSPLSLECTVEGTSNPNLYWYRQAAGRGLQLLFYSVGIGQISSEVPQNLSASRPQDRQFILSSKKLLLSDSGFYLCALPGADNEKLFFGSGTQLSVL.

The CDR3 protein is CASSLNREVSYTF. Here the CDR3 DNA reads TGTGCCAGCAGCTTAAATAGGGAGGTTAGCTACACCTTC. This chain links TRBV7-2 with TRBJ1-2; D uncertain. This CDR3 is built from 13 residues. The ends were cut back, 2 bases at V and 9 bases at J, with 13 bases in the middle. The germline V gene has CDR1 SGHTA and CDR2 FQGNSA. Drawing the rest from reference TRBV7-2 and TRBJ1-2, the complete variable domain is GAGVSQSPSNKVTEKGKDVELRCDPISGHTALYWYRQSLGQGLEFLIYFQGNSAPDKSGLPSDRFSAERTGGSVSTLTIQRTQQEDSAVYLCASSLNREVSYTFGSGTRLTVV.